The 14 T cell receptor beta chains reported below all come from one sample, sequenced in a study of blood T cells in healthy people across ages. A second PCR of 7 to 11 cycles used a sample-barcoded 5' primer and a J-beta primer mix. From the 5' RACE reads, TCRdb called clonotypes with MiXCR, one entry per CDR3 protein. This sample has 780,000 or so distinct CDR3 sequences, with 50% to 65% found just once. Source material: blood. These receptors originate from an older man in good health.

The genes are TRBV6-6 and TRBJ2-4; D gene ambiguous. The end of the DNA is better explained by TRBJ2-5, so the J call may be wrong. The CDR3 has 14 residues. Germline lookup yields CDR1 MNHNY and CDR2 SVGAGI (reference sequence). The CDR3 here is CASSPSRIQETQYF. The CDR3 bases are TGTGCCAGCAGCCCCTCCCGTATACAAGAGACCCAGTACTTC.

This clonotype was seen a few times. The chain carries TRBV25-1 and TRBJ2-1; TRBD2 agrees at 11 bases. CDR1 and CDR2 from the germline V gene are MGHDK and SYGVNS. V shed 1 base and J 3 bases; nucleotides not matched to a gene: 5. CDR3 size: 17 residues. Written as DNA, the CDR3 is TGTGCCAGCAGTGAATTTTCGGGACTAGCGGACTACAATGAGCAGTTCTTC. Protein: CASSEFSGLADYNEQFF. The full variable domain, its missing parts supplied by reference TRBV25-1 and TRBJ2-1, is EADIYQTPRYLVIGTGKKITLECSQTMGHDKMYWYQQDPGMELHLIHYSYGVNSTEKGDLSSESTVSRIRTEHFPLTLESARPSHTSQYLCASSEFSGLADYNEQFFGPGTRLTVL.

This clonotype appeared once. This chain links TRBV9 with TRBJ2-6, with 10 bases identical to TRBD1. J was trimmed by 6 bases and V by 4 bases; bases with no gene match: 7. This CDR3 region has 16 residues. CDR1 SGDLS and CDR2 YYNGEE come from the germline V gene. The CDR3 region is CASSPGTGAEANVLTF. The CDR3 nucleotides are TGTGCCAGCAGCCCAGGGACAGGGGCTGAGGCCAACGTCCTGACTTTC.

This chain links TRBV5-1 with TRBJ2-5; weak D call: TRBD1 (6 bases). CDR1 and CDR2 from the germline V gene are SGHRS and YFSETQ. This CDR3 has 16 residues. The V and J ends lost 4 bases and 2 bases respectively, with 18 bases between them. CDR3 sequence: CASSRGPQGFQETQYF. The CDR3 DNA is TGCGCCAGCAGCCGGGGTCCCCAGGGGTTTCAAGAGACCCAGTACTTC.

The chain is built from TRBV12-3 or TRBV12-4 and TRBJ1-2; TRBD1 aligns across 8 bases. The CDR3 has 13 residues. Trimming cost V 5 bases and J 8 bases; bases outside gene matches: 7. In DNA, the CDR3 is TGTGCCAGCAGTCGGACAGGGTCGTTAGGCTACACCTTC. This encodes CASSRTGSLGYTF.

This chain joins TRBV4-2 and TRBJ2-1; 10 bases are shared with TRBD1. The J segment lost 6 bases and the V segment lost 1 base, leaving 9 bases of the junction unmatched. Per germline, CDR1 LGHNA and CDR2 YNFKEQ. This CDR3 contains 17 residues. The CDR3 here is CASSQVVGDRGSNEQFF. The CDR3 DNA sequence: TGTGCCAGCAGCCAAGTTGTGGGGGACAGGGGCTCCAATGAGCAGTTCTTC.

The chain combines TRBV20-1 with TRBJ2-5; 14 bases are a match to TRBD2. Germline assignment: CDR1 DFQATT and CDR2 SNEGSKA (reference sequence). V shed 6 bases, J shed 4 bases, and the junction held 10 bases outside the gene matches. This CDR3 region has 16 residues. CDR3 nucleotides: TGCAGTGCAACGGGACTAGCGGGAGTCGAGGGAGAGACCCAGTACTTC. It is translated as CSATGLAGVEGETQYF.

The chain couples TRBV29-1 to TRBJ1-2; TRBD1 agrees at 7 bases. V lost 6 bases, J lost 3 bases, and 10 bases stayed unmatched. Germline CDR1 is SQVTM and CDR2 is ANQGSEA. The CDR3 spans 14 residues. The DNA for the CDR3 is TGCAGCGTCTCAGGGGGTGGGGGGGACTATGGCTACACCTTC. Amino acid sequence: CSVSGGGGDYGYTF. Filled out from reference TRBV29-1 and TRBJ1-2, the complete variable domain reads SAVISQKPSRDICQRGTSLTIQCQVDSQVTMMFWYRQQPGQSLTLIATANQGSEATYESGFVIDKFPISRPNLTFSTLTVSNMSPEDSSIYLCSVSGGGGDYGYTFGSGTRLTVV.

This clonotype was seen a few times. The chain is built from TRBV7-9 and TRBJ2-2; D gene ambiguous. Germline V CDR1 and CDR2: SEHNR, FQNEAQ (reference sequence). V was cut by 2 bases and J by 2 bases, with 6 bases left in between. This CDR3 is 14 amino acids long. In DNA form, the CDR3 reads TGTGCCAGCAGCTTACTTCCCAACACCGGGGAGCTGTTTTTT. Its translation is CASSLLPNTGELFF. Based on the CDR3 plus reference TRBV7-9 and TRBJ2-2, the full variable domain is DTGVSQNPRHKITKRGQNVTFRCDPISEHNRLYWYRQTLGQGPEFLTYFQNEAQLEKSRLLSDRFSAERPKGSFSTLEIQRTEQGDSAMYLCASSLLPNTGELFFGEGSRLTVL.

This sequence joins TRBV7-4 and TRBJ2-1; 11 nucleotides align to TRBD2. Trimming removed 3 bases from V and 4 bases from J; junction bases left unmatched: 11. Germline assignment: CDR1 SGHVT and CDR2 SQSDAQ. This CDR3 has 18 amino acids. This CDR3 is CASSFGLAGGPLYNEQFF. The DNA for the CDR3 is TGTGCCAGCAGCTTTGGTCTAGCGGGAGGACCTCTTTACAATGAGCAGTTCTTC.

The rearrangement links TRBV6-5 to TRBJ2-7, with a tentative D call TRBD2 (7 bases). The CDR3 consists of 12 residues. Between the trimmed V and J ends, which lost 8 bases and 5 bases, there was a span of 13 bases. Germline V CDR1 and CDR2: MNHEY, SVGAGI. The CDR3 protein is CASGGAGNEQYF. The CDR3 DNA is TGTGCCAGCGGGGGGGCAGGGAACGAGCAGTACTTC.

The rearrangement joins TRBV9 to TRBJ1-3; D is unclear. Per the germline V gene, CDR1 is SGDLS and CDR2 is YYNGEE. The length of the CDR3 is 14 residues. Trimming pared 4 bases from V and 4 bases from J, leaving 12 bases between. This CDR3 reads CASSSRVRGNTIYF. The CDR3 DNA reads as TGTGCCAGCAGCTCCAGAGTTCGAGGAAACACCATATATTTT.

There are a few counts of this clonotype. The V and J genes are TRBV10-3 and TRBJ2-7; TRBD2 aligns across 10 bases. The germline V gene has CDR1 ENHRY and CDR2 SYGVKD. This CDR3 comprises 15 residues. V shed 0 bases and J 5 bases; nucleotides not matched to a gene: 4. The CDR3 spells CAISESVAGGDEQYF. Here the CDR3 DNA reads TGTGCCATCAGTGAGTCGGTAGCGGGAGGAGACGAGCAGTACTTC.

The V gene is TRBV9, the J gene TRBJ1-1; D remains unclear. The CDR3 is 15 residues long. V lost 2 bases to trimming and J lost 1 base, with 12 bases between them. Germline V gene lookup returns CDR1 SGDLS and CDR2 YYNGEE. In nucleotides, the CDR3 is TGTGCCAGCAGCGTCACCGCGGAGGGGAACACTGAAGCTTTCTTT. This translates into CASSVTAEGNTEAFF.